Following are 28 T cell receptor beta chains from one sample sequenced in a study of T cell changes during pregnancy in multiple sclerosis. Only in-frame clones appear in the TCRdb table, and some are missing; sequencing was by immunoSEQ multiplex PCR. The sample has roughly 80,000 clones; 85% to 95% are singletons. The sample here was peripheral blood, taken in the second trimester of pregnancy. These TCRs come from a female donor with multiple sclerosis, enrolled in a pregnancy study.

The chain couples TRBV18 to TRBJ1-1, with D maybe TRBD1 (6 bases). CDR3 size: 14 residues. Germline V gene lookup returns CDR1 KGHSH and CDR2 LQKENI. Trimming pared 5 bases from V and 3 bases from J, leaving 13 bases between. CDR3 residues: CASSFQGKDTEAFF. DNA of the CDR3: TGTGCCAGCTCATTCCAGGGGAAGGACACTGAAGCTTTCTTT.

This chain links TRBV5-4 with TRBJ1-3, with D possibly being TRBD1 (6 bases). V lost 2 bases to trimming and J lost 5 bases, with 8 bases between them. This CDR3 is 13 amino acids long. Germline V CDR1 and CDR2: SGHNT, YYREEE (reference sequence). CDR3 bases: TGTGCCAGCAGCTTACAGGGTAGAAACACCATATATTTT. Its protein is CASSLQGRNTIYF.

This clone was picked up one time. The V gene is TRBV10-3, the J gene TRBJ2-1, with 8 bases matching TRBD2. The CDR3 spans 14 residues. With 7 bases clipped from V and 9 bases from J, the junction kept 11 bases outside the gene matches. The germline V gene has CDR1 ENHRY and CDR2 SYGVKD. The CDR3 DNA sequence: TGTGCCATCAAGTCAGCGGGGGATGGGACTGAGCAGTTCTTC. The encoded protein is CAIKSAGDGTEQFF.

The chain recombines TRBV18 with TRBJ2-5; 8 nucleotides align to TRBD2. Unmatched junction bases numbered 4, after V lost 2 bases and J lost 5 bases. The CDR3 is 14 residues long. The germline V gene has CDR1 KGHSH and CDR2 LQKENI. CDR3 in amino acids: CASSPYSGGETQYF. The CDR3 nucleotides are TGTGCCAGCTCACCATACAGCGGGGGTGAGACCCAGTACTTC.

In DNA form, the CDR3 reads TGTGCCAGCAGGCTCTTCCGGGACACAATACCGAGGGAGCAGTACTTC. This sequence encodes CASRLFRDTIPREQYF. The rearrangement joins TRBV27 to TRBJ2-7; D possibly corresponds to TRBD1 (6 bases). CDR3 length equals 16 residues. Trimming pared 6 bases from V and 7 bases from J, leaving 25 bases between. Germline assignment: CDR1 MNHEY and CDR2 SMNVEV (reference sequence).

The gene calls are TRBV7-8 and TRBJ2-6, with D perhaps TRBD1 (6 bases). Looked up from germline, CDR1 is SGHVS and CDR2 is FQNEAQ. CDR3 length: 16 amino acids. The V end was cut by 5 bases, the J end by 4 bases, with 15 bases between. For the CDR3, the DNA is TGTGCCAGCAGCGCCAACAGGGTTTCGGGGGCCAACGTCCTGACTTTC. It codes for CASSANRVSGANVLTF.

The gene calls are TRBV19 and TRBJ1-2, with 9 bases matching TRBD1. CDR1 and CDR2 (germline): LNHDA, SQIVND (reference sequence). V shed 8 bases and J 3 bases; nucleotides not matched to a gene: 13. This CDR3 is 16 amino acids long. The CDR3 sequence: CASSRTGDFLDYGYTF. CDR3 nucleotides: TGTGCCAGTTCCCGGACAGGGGACTTTTTGGACTATGGCTACACCTTC.

The chain couples TRBV11-1 to TRBJ2-2, with 7 nucleotides matching TRBD1. Germline assignment: CDR1 SGHAT and CDR2 FQDESV (reference sequence). This CDR3 is 15 amino acids long. J gave up 5 bases and V 3 bases, and 6 bases lay outside the gene matches. The CDR3 loop is CASSFGQVDTGELFF. In nucleotides, the CDR3 is TGTGCCAGCAGCTTCGGACAGGTGGATACCGGGGAGCTGTTTTTT. The full variable domain, with the rest looked up from reference TRBV11-1 and TRBJ2-2, is EAEVAQSPRYKITEKSQAVAFWCDPISGHATLYWYRQILGQGPELLVQFQDESVVDDSQLPKDRFSAERLKGVDSTLKIQPAELGDSAMYLCASSFGQVDTGELFFGEGSRLTVL.

Only one count was recorded for this clone. V usage is TRBV18 and J usage is TRBJ1-4; 8 bases map to TRBD1. Germline trimming cut 3 bases from V and 3 bases from J; bases unmatched to any gene: 6. There are 16 residues in the CDR3. The germline gives CDR1 KGHSH, CDR2 LQKENI. This CDR3 reads CASSPDRGQANEKLFF. The CDR3, as DNA: TGTGCCAGCTCACCGGACCGGGGACAGGCTAATGAAAAACTGTTTTTT.

V is TRBV5-1 and J is TRBJ1-2; 9 nucleotides match TRBD1. The CDR3 sequence is 15 residues long. The V gene's germline CDR1 is SGHRS and CDR2 YFSETQ. The J segment lost 4 bases and the V segment lost 0 bases, leaving 4 bases of the junction unmatched. DNA of the CDR3: TGCGCCAGCAGCTTGGACTCGGGACAGGGCTATGGCTACACCTTC. Its translation: CASSLDSGQGYGYTF.

The CDR3 DNA reads as TGTGCCAGCAGTGATAGTAGCGAGACCCAGTACTTC. Translated, it gives CASSDSSETQYF. The chain is built from TRBV6-1 and TRBJ2-5; D gene unclear. The V end lost 3 bases, the J end lost 5 bases, and 7 bases lay between the germline ends. This CDR3 region has 12 residues. The germline gives CDR1 MNHNS, CDR2 SASEGT.

The CDR3 DNA sequence: TGTGCCAGCAGTTTAGGTGGGGGAGGCACTGAAGCTTTCTTT. The encoded protein is CASSLGGGGTEAFF. The V gene is TRBV27, the J gene TRBJ1-1; D might be TRBD1 (5 bases). Trimming pared 2 bases from V and 4 bases from J, leaving 11 bases between. CDR3 length: 14 amino acids. The germline V gene has CDR1 MNHEY and CDR2 SMNVEV (reference sequence).

The chain recombines TRBV6-5 with TRBJ1-1; possible D gene TRBD1, 6 bases. The germline V and J ends were trimmed by 5 bases and 2 bases, with 15 bases remaining between them. The CDR3 is 15 amino acids. Germline V gene data show CDR1 as MNHEY and CDR2 as SVGAGI. This chain's CDR3 is CASSPGQPGNTEAFF. The CDR3 DNA sequence: TGTGCCAGCAGTCCCGGACAGCCGGGAAACACTGAAGCTTTCTTT.

The rearrangement joins TRBV5-1 to TRBJ2-1; 9 bases agree with TRBD2. J gave up 5 bases and V 5 bases, and 11 bases lay outside the gene matches. The CDR3 spans 16 residues. Germline-derived CDR1 and CDR2 are SGHRS and YFSETQ. The CDR3 region is CASSGPTSGPDNEQFF. The CDR3 nucleotides read TGCGCCAGCAGTGGACCGACTAGCGGACCAGACAATGAGCAGTTCTTC.

The CDR3 sequence: CASSPGQANTEAFF. The CDR3 coding sequence is TGTGCCAGCAGCCCGGGACAGGCTAACACTGAAGCTTTCTTT. The chain employs TRBV14 and TRBJ1-1; TRBD1 matches 8 bases. Per germline, CDR1 SGHDN and CDR2 FVKESK. J gave up 2 bases and V 4 bases, and 3 bases lay outside the gene matches. The length of the CDR3 is 14 residues.

The V gene is TRBV9, the J gene TRBJ1-5, with D uncertain. V gave up 3 bases and J gave up 0 bases, with 10 bases separating them. This CDR3 has 15 residues. Germline lookup yields CDR1 SGDLS and CDR2 YYNGEE. CDR3 residues: CASSAGGDSNQPQHF. CDR3 bases: TGTGCCAGCAGCGCGGGCGGGGATAGCAATCAGCCCCAGCATTTT.

The chain joins TRBV7-9 to TRBJ1-4; 10 bases match TRBD1. V dropped 5 bases and J dropped 8; count of bases not matched to a gene: 5. The CDR3 is made up of 14 amino acids. Germline CDR1 is SEHNR and CDR2 is FQNEAQ (reference sequence). The CDR3 DNA is TGTGCCAGCAGCCAGGGACAGGGGAGGGAAAAACTGTTTTTT. Protein product: CASSQGQGREKLFF.

The CDR3 DNA sequence: TGTGCCAGCAGCGTATCTGGGAGCAAAAACATTCAGTACTTC. Encoded protein: CASSVSGSKNIQYF. This chain joins TRBV9 and TRBJ2-4; the D gene is possibly TRBD2 (5 bases). V gave up 1 base and J gave up 3 bases, with 8 bases separating them. Germline assignment: CDR1 SGDLS and CDR2 YYNGEE. This CDR3 is built from 14 residues. Looking up the rest from reference TRBV9 and TRBJ2-4 gives the full variable domain: DSGVTQTPKHLITATGQRVTLRCSPRSGDLSVYWYQQSLDQGLQFLIQYYNGEERAKGNILERFSAQQFPDLHSELNLSSLELGDSALYFCASSVSGSKNIQYFGAGTRLSVL.

V gene TRBV6-1 combines with J gene TRBJ1-3; D may be TRBD1 (5 bases). Germline values: CDR1 MNHNS, CDR2 SASEGT. The CDR3 covers 16 residues. Deletions cut 1 base from V and 0 bases from J, with 10 bases between. The DNA of the CDR3 is TGTGCCAGCAGTGAAGACGGGGACTACTCTGGAAACACCATATATTTT. Amino acids: CASSEDGDYSGNTIYF.

The gene calls are TRBV7-2 and TRBJ2-1, with D possibly TRBD1 on 5 matching bases. The CDR3 has 15 residues. CDR1 SGHTA and CDR2 FQGNSA come from the germline V gene. The V and J ends lost 2 bases and 4 bases respectively, with 12 bases between them. CDR3: CASSLRQGAYNEQFF. The DNA of the CDR3 is TGTGCCAGCAGCTTAAGGCAGGGTGCTTACAATGAGCAGTTCTTC.

The V and J genes are TRBV2 and TRBJ1-5, with D perhaps TRBD1 (6 bases). Germline values: CDR1 SNHLY, CDR2 FYNNEI. Trimming cost V 3 bases and J 11 bases, with 14 bases left between them. The CDR3 is made up of 13 amino acids. CDR3 loop: CASSEGAHRAQHF. CDR3 sequence (DNA): TGTGCCAGCAGTGAGGGGGCCCATCGGGCCCAGCATTTT.

J is TRBJ1-6 and V is TRBV12-5, with 7 bases that match TRBD1. Germline V gives CDR1 LGHNT, CDR2 FRNRAP. V was pared by 0 bases and J by 6 bases, with 5 bases of the junction left unmatched. The CDR3 consists of 16 residues. CDR3 coding DNA: TGTGCTAGTGGTTTGGTCCTGGGACAGTTTAATTCACCCCTCCACTTT. The encoded protein is CASGLVLGQFNSPLHF.

This clone has a single count. The V gene is TRBV15, the J gene TRBJ1-2, with D possibly TRBD1 on 6 matching bases. Trimming removed 9 bases at V and 0 bases at J, with 11 bases between. Germline V CDR1 and CDR2: LNHNV, YYDKDF (reference sequence). The CDR3 spans 13 residues. CDR3 protein: CATNTGSNYGYTF. As DNA, the CDR3 is TGTGCCACTAATACAGGGTCTAACTATGGCTACACCTTC.

The chain uses TRBV18 and TRBJ1-4, with a tentative D call TRBD1 (5 bases). This CDR3 contains 14 residues. The germline CDR1 and CDR2 sequences are KGHSH and LQKENI. Trimming left V 3 bases short and J 5 bases short, with 10 bases between. CDR3: CASSPAGLNEKLFF. The CDR3 DNA sequence: TGTGCCAGCTCACCGGCAGGGTTAAATGAAAAACTGTTTTTT.

This clone was detected only once. This sequence joins TRBV6-5 and TRBJ1-1; D might be TRBD1 (6 bases). The CDR3 extends over 12 amino acids. The germline gives CDR1 MNHEY, CDR2 SVGAGI. The V gene lost 5 bases and the J gene lost 6 bases, with 10 bases spanning the gap. In DNA, the CDR3 is TGTGCCAGCAGTCGTAACAGGGCTGAAGCTTTCTTT. It translates to CASSRNRAEAFF.

V and J are TRBV5-4 and TRBJ2-4, with D perhaps matching TRBD2 (5 bases). The ends were cut back, 0 bases at V and 7 bases at J, with 14 bases in the middle. The CDR3 sequence is 15 residues long. Germline CDR1 SGHNT, CDR2 YYREEE (reference sequence). The DNA for the CDR3 is TGTGCCAGCAGCTTGGGTTGGGAGAGTGATAACATTCAGTACTTC. Translated: CASSLGWESDNIQYF.

The chain uses TRBV19 and TRBJ2-5, with TRBD1 matching 9 bases. Looked up from germline, CDR1 is LNHDA and CDR2 is SQIVND (reference sequence). CDR3 length: 14 amino acids. Trimming at V came to 4 bases and at J to 3 bases, leaving 3 bases not matched to a gene. The CDR3, as DNA: TGTGCCAGTAGTACAGACAGGGGGAAAGAGACCCAGTACTTC. As protein: CASSTDRGKETQYF.

The chain is built from TRBV6-5 and TRBJ2-1, with 8 bases fitting TRBD2. Losses at the gene ends were 8 bases for V and 5 bases for J; bases not matched to a gene: 8. The germline V gene encodes CDR1 MNHEY and CDR2 SVGAGI. The CDR3 totals 14 residues. The CDR3 DNA is TGTGCCAGCCGGGGGGGCCCGTTAAACAATGAGCAGTTCTTC. It yields the protein CASRGGPLNNEQFF.